Included here is one T cell receptor beta chain sequence, with context. Libraries were prepared by immunoSEQ multiplex PCR; TCRdb keeps only in-frame clonotypes and omits some of them. The sample includes 950,000 to 1,100,000 clones, about three quarters of them seen just once. The record originates from a study of shared clonotypes between healthy human individuals. The ends lost 7 bases at V and 6 bases at J; junction bases unmatched: 12. Germline CDR1 LNHNV, CDR2 YYDKDF (reference sequence). The length of the CDR3 is 14 residues. Sequenced sample: memory CD4+ T cells sorted from blood. As to subset: CD45RA-negative fraction. The TCR comes from a man in his late teens or twenties in good health. The rearrangement joins TRBV15 to TRBJ2-7; 7 positions agree with TRBD1. The CDR3 nucleotides read TGTGCCACCAAAAAGGGACAGCCTCCCTCCGAGCAGTACTTC. Residues: CATKKGQPPSEQYF.